A selection of T cell receptor beta chains follows, all from one sample in a study of T cell responses to AZD1222 COVID-19 vaccine. Clones were sequenced by immunoSEQ multiplex PCR, and TCRdb holds only the in-frame ones, with some missing. The table includes about 140,000 clones, 70% to 90% detected once. This sample comprised peripheral blood, obtained on day 0 of AZD1222 vaccination. The receptors here all came from an adult in good health. CDR3s include the opening cysteine and the closing phenylalanine or tryptophan. The order of the fields is D gene, clone size, J gene, V gene, CDR3 DNA, CDR3 protein. D genes are given only for firm matches. Expanded clones get a size class; other rows say once, few or many, or leave the size out.

TRBD1	NA	TRBJ2-7	TRBV7-2	TGTGCCAGCAGCCCCTTTTGGGACAGGGTTATCTACGAGCAGTACTTC	CASSPFWDRVIYEQYF
NA	once	TRBJ1-5	TRBV28	TGTGTGTCTGGGGCCGCAGACCATAGCAATCAGCCCCAGCATTTT	CVSGAADHSNQPQHF
NA	NA	TRBJ2-4	TRBV30	TGTGCCTGGGACAACAGTGGCATTCAGTACTTC	CAWDNSGIQYF
NA	NA	TRBJ1-2	TRBV6-5	TGTGCCAGCAGTTACCTAAACTATGGCTACACCTTC	CASSYLNYGYTF
NA	NA	TRBJ1-1	TRBV5-1	TGCGCCAGCAGCTTGAAACAGGGAGACACTGAAGCTTTCTTT	CASSLKQGDTEAFF
TRBD1	NA	TRBJ2-7	TRBV27	TGTGCCAGCAGGGCCGGGACAGGGGCCTACGAGCAGTACTTC	CASRAGTGAYEQYF
NA	NA	TRBJ1-4	TRBV30	TGTGCCTGGGGCAGGGGAACTAATGAAAAACTGTTTTTT	CAWGRGTNEKLFF
NA	NA	TRBJ2-1	TRBV9	TGTGCCAGCAGCCCTAGTGGAGGGAGGTCGTACAATGAGCAGTTCTTC	CASSPSGGRSYNEQFF
NA	NA	TRBJ1-1	TRBV6-5	TGTGCCAGCAGTTACTCCCTAGGGCGGGGCGCTTTCTTT	CASSYSLGRGAFF
NA	NA	TRBJ2-3	TRBV7-9	TGTGCCAGCAGCTTAGGGTTCGGCGGAACTAGCACAGATACGCAGTATTTT	CASSLGFGGTSTDTQYF
NA	NA	TRBJ2-1	TRBV25-1	TGTGCCAGCACCGATCGGACAGTGGGCTCCTACAATGAGCAGTTCTTC	CASTDRTVGSYNEQFF
TRBD2	once	TRBJ2-3	TRBV28	TGTGCCAGCAACCCCGGGGGGGCGAAAGATACGCAGTATTTT	CASNPGGAKDTQYF
TRBD1	NA	TRBJ1-2	TRBV19	TGTGCCAGTAGCCGGGGAATTACAGGGGGCTTAAGCTATGGCTACACCTTC	CASSRGITGGLSYGYTF
NA	NA	TRBJ1-5	TRBV28	TGTGCCAGCAGTTCGGCGGATAGCAATCAGCCCCAGCATTTT	CASSSADSNQPQHF
NA	NA	TRBJ1-1	TRBV24-1	TGTGCCACCAGTGATTCCTGGGGCACTGAAGCTTTCTTT	CATSDSWGTEAFF
NA	NA	TRBJ1-2	TRBV6-5	TGTGCCAGCAGTCACTCCGATGGCTACACCTTC	CASSHSDGYTF
TRBD1	NA	TRBJ1-3	TRBV3-1/TRBV3-2	TGTGCCAGCAGCCCACCCGGGACAGCTGGAAACACCATATATTTT	CASSPPGTAGNTIYF
TRBD2	NA	TRBJ2-7	TRBV20-1	TGCAGTGCTCCCGGGGGGTACGAGCAGTACTTC	CSAPGGYEQYF
TRBD2	NA	TRBJ2-1	TRBV2	TGTGCCAGCAGTGCGGGACTAGCGGGATACAATGAGCAGTTCTTC	CASSAGLAGYNEQFF
NA	once	TRBJ2-4	TRBV11-2	TGTGCCAGCAGCTCCAGATGGGGCGCACCCAAAAACATTCAGTACTTC	CASSSRWGAPKNIQYF
TRBD1	NA	TRBJ1-1	TRBV10-2	TGCGCCAGCAGTGAACAGGGGGCGCGACAAGCTTTCTTT	CASSEQGARQAFF
NA	NA	TRBJ2-3	TRBV3-1/TRBV3-2	TGTGCCAGCAGCCAAGCGGGGCTTAGCGGTAACACAGATACGCAGTATTTT	CASSQAGLSGNTDTQYF
TRBD1	few	TRBJ1-5	TRBV6-5	TGTGCCAGTGACAGGGCGGGAAGCAATCAGCCCCAGCATTTT	CASDRAGSNQPQHF
TRBD1	NA	TRBJ1-2	TRBV19	TGTGCCAGTAGTACAGACAGGGTAGGCGGCTATGGCTACACCTTC	CASSTDRVGGYGYTF
TRBD1	NA	TRBJ2-3	TRBV5-8	TGTGCCAGCAGCTTGACAGGGGCCACAGATACGCAGTATTTT	CASSLTGATDTQYF
TRBD2	NA	TRBJ2-5	TRBV7-2	TGTGCCAGCAGCTCCGGACTAGCGGGGGGGTTGGCGACCCAGTACTTC	CASSSGLAGGLATQYF
TRBD1	NA	TRBJ1-4	TRBV5-1	TGCGCCAGCAGCTTGGCCCAGGGGGCAATTGTTGAAAAACTGTTTTTT	CASSLAQGAIVEKLFF
TRBD2	NA	TRBJ2-2	TRBV5-1	TGCGCCAGCAGCTTGGCTAGCGGGGGGGCGCGGACCGGGGAGCTGTTTTTT	CASSLASGGARTGELFF
NA	few	TRBJ2-2	TRBV5-4	TGTGCCAGCAGCTGGGGAGACATAGCAGTAACCGGGGAGCTGTTTTTT	CASSWGDIAVTGELFF
TRBD2	NA	TRBJ2-3	TRBV24-1	TGTGCCACAGAGACCGGACTAGCTGGAGATACGCAGTATTTT	CATETGLAGDTQYF
NA	NA	TRBJ1-5	TRBV7-2	TGTGCCAGCAGCTTAGGATTGCCGACTGATCGGGGGCAGCCCCAGCATTTT	CASSLGLPTDRGQPQHF
NA	once	TRBJ2-5	TRBV23-1	TGCGCCAGCAGCTTCGGTAAGGCAGAGACCCAGTACTTC	CASSFGKAETQYF
TRBD1	NA	TRBJ1-4	TRBV5-1	TGCGCCAGCAGACCCGGGGGAACAGGGGAGTGGGATGAAAAACTGTTTTTT	CASRPGGTGEWDEKLFF
TRBD1	NA	TRBJ1-4	TRBV24-1	TGTGCCACCAGTGATTCCAGGGGGGCGGGAGAAAAACTGTTTTTT	CATSDSRGAGEKLFF
NA	NA	TRBJ1-1	TRBV18	TGTGCCAGCTCAAAGGGCGGGGACATGAACACTGAAGCTTTCTTT	CASSKGGDMNTEAFF
NA	NA	TRBJ1-3	TRBV10-3	TGTGCCATCAGATCGACGGACACCTCTGGAAACACCATATATTTT	CAIRSTDTSGNTIYF
NA	NA	TRBJ1-4	TRBV28	TGTGCCAGCAGTTTAATCCTCCGGGGTGAAAAACTGTTTTTT	CASSLILRGEKLFF